This T cell receptor beta chain was captured in a study of blood T cell repertoires in COVID-19. For the study at large: The United States, Italy and Spain were the sources of the acute and convalescent COVID-19 samples. T cells, B-cell-depleted T cells, or PBMCs supplied cDNA or gDNA.

Original data processing: Amplification with reference gene primers provided the estimates of nucleated cell counts. The method was immunoSEQ multiplex PCR; TCRdb's version includes in-frame clones alone and lacks a portion of them. V, J and clone size are taken as reported in that table, and D and trimming were inferred from the DNA itself. Here the sample spans 130,000 to 150,000 clones, approximately 81% being singletons. Germline V gene lookup returns CDR1 SGHTA and CDR2 FQGNSA. This CDR3 region has 15 residues. V was clipped by 3 bases and J by 3 bases; unmatched bases: 7. Sequenced sample: peripheral blood. The TCR was taken from a human donor in a cohort sampled during active COVID-19. The chain has TRBV7-2 and TRBJ2-7; 8 bases agree with TRBD1. The CDR3 DNA follows: TGTGCCAGCAGCTTTATCCCGGGACAGGACTACGAGCAGTACTTC. As protein: CASSFIPGQDYEQYF.